This TCR beta chain was profiled in a study of response to subunit inactivated influenza vaccine. Concerning this clonotype: Its antigen is not known.

Each CDR3 protein is one row after TCRdb ran MiXCR on the RT-PCR reads. The table has more than 450,000 distinct CDR3 sequences, around 8% seen once. Whole-study findings and limits: The study's authors posited that every seasonal influenza vaccination enlists few new T cells.

V trimming: 2 bases; J trimming: 6 bases; junction bases outside the gene matches: 4. Germline V lookup: CDR1 MNHEY, CDR2 SMNVEV (reference sequence). CDR3 length equals 14 residues. Sample: PBMCs from blood, taken around 25 months after vaccination. This sequence was found in a man between 50 and 69 years old who received an inactivated influenza vaccine. V usage is TRBV27 and J usage is TRBJ2-7; 10 bases fit TRBD2. CDR3 bases: TGTGCCAGCAGTTTACTAGCGGGAGTTATCGAGCAGTACTTC. Its protein product is CASSLLAGVIEQYF.